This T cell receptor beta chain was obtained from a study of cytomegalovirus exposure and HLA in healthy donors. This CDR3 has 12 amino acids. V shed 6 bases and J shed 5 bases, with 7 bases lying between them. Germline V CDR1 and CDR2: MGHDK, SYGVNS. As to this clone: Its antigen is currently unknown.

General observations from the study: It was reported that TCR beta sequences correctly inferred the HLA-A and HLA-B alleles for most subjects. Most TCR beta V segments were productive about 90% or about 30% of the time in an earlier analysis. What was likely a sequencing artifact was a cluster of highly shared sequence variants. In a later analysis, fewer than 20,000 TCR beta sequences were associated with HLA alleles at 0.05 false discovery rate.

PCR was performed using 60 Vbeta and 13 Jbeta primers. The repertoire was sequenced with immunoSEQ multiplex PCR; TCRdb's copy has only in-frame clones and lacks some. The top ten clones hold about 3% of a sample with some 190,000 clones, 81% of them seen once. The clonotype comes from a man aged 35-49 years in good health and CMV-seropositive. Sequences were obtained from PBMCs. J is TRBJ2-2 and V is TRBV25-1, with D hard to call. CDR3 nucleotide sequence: TGTGCCAGCAGCCCCATTACCGGGGAGCTGTTTTTT. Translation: CASSPITGELFF.